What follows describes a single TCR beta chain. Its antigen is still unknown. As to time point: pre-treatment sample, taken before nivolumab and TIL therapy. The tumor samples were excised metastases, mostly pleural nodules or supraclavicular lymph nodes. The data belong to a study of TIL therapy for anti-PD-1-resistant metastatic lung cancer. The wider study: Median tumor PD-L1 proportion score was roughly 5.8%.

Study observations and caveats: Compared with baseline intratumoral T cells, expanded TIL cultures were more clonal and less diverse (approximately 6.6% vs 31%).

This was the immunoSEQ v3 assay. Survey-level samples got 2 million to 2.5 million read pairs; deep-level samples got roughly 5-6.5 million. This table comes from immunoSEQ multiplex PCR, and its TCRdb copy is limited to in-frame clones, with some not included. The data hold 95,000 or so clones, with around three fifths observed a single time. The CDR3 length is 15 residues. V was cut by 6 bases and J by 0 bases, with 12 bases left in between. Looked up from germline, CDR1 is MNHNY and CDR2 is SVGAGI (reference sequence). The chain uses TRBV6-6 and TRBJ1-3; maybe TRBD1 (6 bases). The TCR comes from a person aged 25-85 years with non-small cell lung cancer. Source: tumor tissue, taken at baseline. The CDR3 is CASSPQGFSGNTIYF. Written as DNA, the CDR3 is TGTGCCAGCAGCCCACAGGGTTTCTCTGGAAACACCATATATTTT.